What follows describes a single TCR beta chain. The V and J ends lost 6 bases and 8 bases, in that order; junction bases with no gene match: 14. Germline V lookup: CDR1 MNHEY, CDR2 SVGAGI. CDR3 length equals 15 residues. The entry originates in a study of blood T cell repertoires in COVID-19. Looking at the study overall: The United States, Italy and Spain provided the acute and convalescent COVID-19 samples. T cells, B-cell-depleted T cells, or PBMCs supplied cDNA or gDNA.

In the original workflow: From reference gene primer amplification, estimates of nucleated cell counts were derived. This table comes from immunoSEQ multiplex PCR, and its TCRdb copy is limited to in-frame clones, with some not included. D and trimming were read from the DNA, whereas the V and J calls and clone size are those reported in that table. The table lists about 160,000 clones, roughly 90% of them singletons. Specimen: peripheral blood. This receptor was obtained from a man between 60 and 75 years old with acute or convalescent COVID-19. J is TRBJ1-2 and V is TRBV6-5, with TRBD1 matching over 8 bases. The CDR3 sequence: CASSLPGAGGRGYTF. In DNA, the CDR3 is TGTGCCAGCAGCCTACCTGGGGCAGGGGGCCGGGGCTACACCTTC.